These 2 T cell receptor beta chains originate from one sample sequenced in a study of Ad26.COV2.S vaccination and SARS-CoV-2 variants. Some clones are missing from TCRdb's copy, which holds only in-frame ones; the method was immunoSEQ multiplex PCR. The sample has about 440,000 clones, roughly 89% seen once; the top ten hold 10% to 15%. This sample's treatment: about 20 received Ad26.COV2.S at low or high dose, single or two shots; 5 received placebo; per-sample allocation not given. Samples analyzed were those drawn on day 63 after the first vaccine or placebo injection. The sequencing here drew on peripheral blood, taken in a trial of Ad26.COV2.S vaccine versus placebo. The receptors come from a person between 18 and 60 years old who received the Ad26.COV2.S COVID-19 vaccine or a placebo.

This clone was seen a few times. The sample carries other DNA sequences with the same CDR3. CDR3 sequence: CASSYGTGNTEAFF. CDR3 DNA sequence: TGTGCCAGCAGTTACGGGACAGGGAACACTGAAGCTTTCTTT. The chain employs TRBV6-5 and TRBJ1-1; 8 bases map to TRBD1. V shed 2 bases, J shed 1 base, and the junction held 0 bases outside the gene matches. Germline V lookup: CDR1 MNHEY, CDR2 SVGAGI. This CDR3 comprises 14 residues.

The CDR3 loop is CASSQDYQGGSQETQYF. The CDR3 bases are TGCGCCAGCAGCCAAGATTATCAGGGAGGGTCTCAAGAGACCCAGTACTTC. The chain carries TRBV4-3 and TRBJ2-5; 7 positions match TRBD2. This CDR3 spans 17 amino acids. CDR1 and CDR2 (germline): LGHNA, YSLEER. V was pared by 0 bases and J by 2 bases, with 9 bases of the junction left unmatched.